This T cell receptor beta chain was recovered during a study of lymphopenia after photon versus proton radiotherapy. This clone has just a few counts. What it recognizes is unknown. The germline gives CDR1 LNHDA, CDR2 SQIVND (reference sequence). V was clipped by 3 bases and J by 4 bases; unmatched bases: 15. CDR3 length: 18 residues. General study points: Oligoclonal CD8+ Temra expansion after nadir drove photon patients' diversity drop. Post-nadir TCR diversity decline inversely tracked overall survival among those who died. Relative stability marked proton patients; photon patients lost diversity and naive cells. Only patients who died were analyzed for survival; proton advantage is unproven.

Sequencing was performed with immunoSEQ multiplex PCR; in TCRdb, only in-frame clones are kept and a portion is missing. The sample lists approximately 160,000 clones, approximately 91% seen once, with about 4.7% in the top ten. This rearrangement joins TRBV19 to TRBJ2-7, with 10 bases fitting TRBD2. This specimen was peripheral blood, taken from a patient treated with photon-based radiotherapy. This receptor was identified in a man aged 50-59 years with gastric cancer. DNA for the CDR3: TGTGCCAGTAGTATTGAGCAAGAGCGGGAGGGCCGGGCGTACGAGCAGTACTTC. This codes for CASSIEQEREGRAYEQYF.